Shown below are 9 T cell receptor beta chains from a single sample sequenced in a study of shared clonotypes between healthy human individuals. Clones were read by immunoSEQ multiplex PCR, and TCRdb kept only the in-frame ones, dropping some. This sample has 490,000 or so clones, with about 79% found just once. The sample was PBMCs. The origin of the receptors is a woman between 35 and 50 years old in good health. Some clones in this sample may be carry-over from other donors' samples.

Concerning this clone: A much larger clone lies one base from this, so it may be a read error. The gene calls are TRBV5-4 and TRBJ2-7; D may be TRBD1 or TRBD2 (6 bases each). The germline V and J ends were trimmed by 4 bases and 3 bases, with 17 bases remaining between them. The CDR3 runs to 15 residues. Germline V gives CDR1 SGHNT, CDR2 YYREEE (reference sequence). CDR3: CASSPGGSMNYEQYF. The CDR3, as DNA: TGTGCCAGCAGCCCCGGGGGCAGTATGAACTACGAGCAGTACTTC.

This chain joins TRBV29-1 and TRBJ2-5, with D possibly matching TRBD1 (6 bases). Trimming stripped 4 bases from V and 7 bases from J, with 10 bases between. This CDR3 contains 11 residues. Germline V gives CDR1 SQVTM, CDR2 ANQGSEA. The CDR3 is CSVGQGTTQYF. The CDR3 coding sequence is TGCAGCGTTGGCCAGGGGACGACCCAGTACTTC.

Only one count was recorded for this clone. CDR3 amino acids: CAWSDLLAGETRELFF. Written as DNA, the CDR3 is TGTGCCTGGAGTGACTTACTAGCGGGAGAAACCAGGGAGCTGTTTTTT. The V gene is TRBV30, the J gene TRBJ2-2, with 11 bases matching TRBD2. CDR1 is GTSNPN and CDR2 is SVGIG in the germline V gene (reference sequence). The CDR3 has 16 residues. The junction had 10 bases not matched to a gene; V was cut back by 1 base and J by 9 bases.

The chain combines TRBV2 with TRBJ2-3; 8 nucleotides match TRBD1. CDR1 is SNHLY, CDR2 FYNNEI, per germline. Unmatched junction bases numbered 7, after V lost 5 bases and J lost 3 bases. This CDR3 is 15 amino acids long. The CDR3 is CASSPDRVTTDTQYF. The CDR3 region has the DNA TGTGCCAGCAGTCCGGACAGGGTGACTACAGATACGCAGTATTTT.

V is TRBV28 and J is TRBJ2-7, with a weak D call TRBD2 (6 bases). Trimming cost V 5 bases and J 3 bases, with 14 bases left between them. The germline CDR1 and CDR2 sequences are MDHEN and SYDVKM. The CDR3 runs to 14 residues. DNA for the CDR3: TGTGCCAGCAGTCGTCCTAGCGCAGTCTACGAGCAGTACTTC. Translated, it gives CASSRPSAVYEQYF.

This chain uses TRBV29-1 with TRBJ2-7, with 8 bases lining up with TRBD1. Trimming took 7 bases from V and 2 from J; bases not matched to a gene: 1. The CDR3 extends over 11 amino acids. Germline-derived CDR1 and CDR2 are SQVTM and ANQGSEA. The CDR3 DNA sequence: TGCAGCGGGACAGGGACCTACGAGCAGTACTTC. Protein sequence: CSGTGTYEQYF.

The chain uses TRBV6-5 and TRBJ2-1, with 14 bases matching TRBD2. V shed 6 bases, J shed 9 bases, and the junction held 7 bases outside the gene matches. This CDR3 comprises 15 residues. Germline V gives CDR1 MNHEY, CDR2 SVGAGI. CDR3 coding DNA: TGTGCCAGCAGAACCGGGACTAGCGGGAGTGGTGAGCAGTTCTTC. Translating gives CASRTGTSGSGEQFF.

V is TRBV7-9 and J is TRBJ2-5; TRBD2 matches at 12 bases. This CDR3 contains 15 residues. The germline V gene has CDR1 SEHNR and CDR2 FQNEAQ (reference sequence). The junction had 0 bases not matched to a gene; V was cut back by 2 bases and J by 2 bases. CDR3 DNA sequence: TGTGCCAGCAGCTTACTAGCGGGAGGGCAAGAGACCCAGTACTTC. Translating gives CASSLLAGGQETQYF.

V is TRBV7-2 and J is TRBJ2-1; 14 bases map to TRBD2. The CDR3 totals 17 residues. CDR1 is SGHTA and CDR2 is FQGNSA in the germline V gene. V lost 2 bases, J lost 7 bases, and 7 bases stayed unmatched. As DNA, the CDR3 is TGTGCCAGCAGCTTAAAGGGACTAGCGGGAGAAATTAATGAGCAGTTCTTC. This sequence encodes CASSLKGLAGEINEQFF. The entire variable domain, with the rest obtained from reference TRBV7-2 and TRBJ2-1, is as follows: GAGVSQSPSNKVTEKGKDVELRCDPISGHTALYWYRQSLGQGLEFLIYFQGNSAPDKSGLPSDRFSAERTGGSVSTLTIQRTQQEDSAVYLCASSLKGLAGEINEQFFGPGTRLTVL.